This TCR beta chain originates from a study of T cell responses to AZD1222 COVID-19 vaccine. The protocol was immunoSEQ multiplex PCR, while the TCRdb copy is restricted to in-frame clones and leaves out a portion. In the table there are about 130,000 clones, about nine tenths of which are singletons. Study-wide findings and caveats: Of the AZD1222 recipients, only five to seven were seropositive at baseline. Females made up more of the donors, who were largely white British, and clonal diversity may have come out too low. A rise in Spike-specific TCR breadth and depth followed two AZD1222 doses.

V lost 4 bases and J 0 bases, leaving 28 bases between the germline ends. The germline V gene has CDR1 WNHNN and CDR2 SYGVQD (reference sequence). The CDR3 is made up of 21 amino acids. As concerns this clone: Its matching antigen is unknown.

The source is an adult in good health. Specimen: peripheral blood, collected on day 0 of MenACWY control vaccination. This chain connects TRBV10-1 to TRBJ2-4, with D unresolved. CDR3 nucleotide sequence: TGCGCCAGCAGTGGGCCCCCGCGCAATCAAGTGCCTATTATAGCCAAAAACATTCAGTACTTC. It codes for CASSGPPRNQVPIIAKNIQYF.